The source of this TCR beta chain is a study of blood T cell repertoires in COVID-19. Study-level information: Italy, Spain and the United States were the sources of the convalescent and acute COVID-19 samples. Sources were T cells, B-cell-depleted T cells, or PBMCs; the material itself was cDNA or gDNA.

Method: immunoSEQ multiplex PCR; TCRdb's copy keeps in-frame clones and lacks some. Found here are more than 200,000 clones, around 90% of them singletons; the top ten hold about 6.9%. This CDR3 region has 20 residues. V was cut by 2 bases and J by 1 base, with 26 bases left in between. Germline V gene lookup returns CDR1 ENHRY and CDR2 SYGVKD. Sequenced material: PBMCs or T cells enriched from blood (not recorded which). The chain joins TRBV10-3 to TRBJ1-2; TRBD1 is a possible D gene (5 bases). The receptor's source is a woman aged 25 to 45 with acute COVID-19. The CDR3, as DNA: TGTGCCATCAGTGAGGAGGGCAGCGGGGGGTTTTGGTCCGGTAACTATGGCTACACCTTC. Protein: CAISEEGSGGFWSGNYGYTF.